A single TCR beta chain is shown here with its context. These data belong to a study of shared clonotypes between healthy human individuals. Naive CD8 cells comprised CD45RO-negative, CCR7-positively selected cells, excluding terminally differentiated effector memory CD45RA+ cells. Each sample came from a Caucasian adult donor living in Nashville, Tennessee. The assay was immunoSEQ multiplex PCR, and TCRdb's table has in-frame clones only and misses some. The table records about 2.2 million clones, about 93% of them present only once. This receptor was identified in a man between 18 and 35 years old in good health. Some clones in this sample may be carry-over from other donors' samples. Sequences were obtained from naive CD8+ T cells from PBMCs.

CDR3 sequence reads: CASSLRSGDGYTF. For the CDR3, the DNA is TGTGCCAGCAGCTTAAGGTCCGGGGATGGCTACACCTTC. The V call is TRBV13, the J call TRBJ1-2, with D uncertain. The CDR3 runs 13 residues. V was clipped by 2 bases and J by 6 bases, with 10 bases between them. CDR1 is PRHDT and CDR2 is FYEKMQ in the germline V gene (reference sequence). The complete variable domain, with remaining parts taken from reference TRBV13 and TRBJ1-2, reads AAGVIQSPRHLIKEKRETATLKCYPIPRHDTVYWYQQGPGQDPQFLISFYEKMQSDKGSIPDRFSAQQFSDYHSELNMSSLELGDSALYFCASSLRSGDGYTFGSGTRLTVV.